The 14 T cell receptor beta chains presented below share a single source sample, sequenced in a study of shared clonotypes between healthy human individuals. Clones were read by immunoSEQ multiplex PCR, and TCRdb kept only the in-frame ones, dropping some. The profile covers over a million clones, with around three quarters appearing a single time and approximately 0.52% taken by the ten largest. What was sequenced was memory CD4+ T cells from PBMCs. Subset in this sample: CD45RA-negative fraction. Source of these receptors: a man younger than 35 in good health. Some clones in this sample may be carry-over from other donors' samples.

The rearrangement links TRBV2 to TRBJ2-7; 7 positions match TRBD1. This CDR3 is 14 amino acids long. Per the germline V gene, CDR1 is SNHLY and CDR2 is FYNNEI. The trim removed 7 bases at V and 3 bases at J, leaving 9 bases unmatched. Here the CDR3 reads CASTLAGGVYEQYF. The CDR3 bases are TGTGCCAGCACTTTGGCAGGGGGAGTCTACGAGCAGTACTTC.

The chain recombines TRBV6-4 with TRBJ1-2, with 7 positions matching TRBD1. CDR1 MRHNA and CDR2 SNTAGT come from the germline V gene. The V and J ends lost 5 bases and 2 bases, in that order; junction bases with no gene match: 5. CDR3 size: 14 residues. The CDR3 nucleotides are TGTGCCAGCAGTCCCGGGACAGCAAACTATGGCTACACCTTC. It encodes CASSPGTANYGYTF.

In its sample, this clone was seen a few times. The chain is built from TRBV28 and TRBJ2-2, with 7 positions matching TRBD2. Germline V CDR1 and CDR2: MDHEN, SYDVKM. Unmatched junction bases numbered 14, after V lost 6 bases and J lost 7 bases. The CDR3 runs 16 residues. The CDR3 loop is CASSHAGRAFGGELFF. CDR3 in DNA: TGTGCCAGCAGCCATGCAGGGAGGGCCTTTGGCGGGGAGCTGTTTTTT.

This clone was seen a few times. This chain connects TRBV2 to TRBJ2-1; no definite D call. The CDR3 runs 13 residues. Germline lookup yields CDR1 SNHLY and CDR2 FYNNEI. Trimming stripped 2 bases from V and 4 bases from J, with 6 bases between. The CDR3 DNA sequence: TGTGCCAGCAGTGAAAACTATTACAATGAGCAGTTCTTC. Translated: CASSENYYNEQFF.

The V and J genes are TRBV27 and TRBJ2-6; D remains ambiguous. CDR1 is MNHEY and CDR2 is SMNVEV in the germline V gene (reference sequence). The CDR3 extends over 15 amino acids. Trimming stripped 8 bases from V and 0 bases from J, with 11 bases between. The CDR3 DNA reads TGTGCCAGCTCGCCAGCCCTCTCTGGGGCCAACGTCCTGACTTTC. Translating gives CASSPALSGANVLTF.

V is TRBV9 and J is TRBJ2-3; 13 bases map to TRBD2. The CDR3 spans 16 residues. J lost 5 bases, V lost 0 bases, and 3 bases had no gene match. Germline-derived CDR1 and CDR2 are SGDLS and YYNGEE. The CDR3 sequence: CASSVAGTSGIDTQYF. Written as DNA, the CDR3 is TGTGCCAGCAGCGTAGCCGGGACTAGCGGGATAGATACGCAGTATTTT.

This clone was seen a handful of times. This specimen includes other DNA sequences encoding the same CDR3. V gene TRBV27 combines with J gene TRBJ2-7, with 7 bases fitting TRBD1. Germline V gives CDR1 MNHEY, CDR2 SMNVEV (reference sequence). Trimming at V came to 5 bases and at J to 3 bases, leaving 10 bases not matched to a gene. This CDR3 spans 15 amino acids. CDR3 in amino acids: CASSLRGNRNYEQYF. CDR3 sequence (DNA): TGTGCCAGCAGTCTCAGGGGGAATCGGAACTACGAGCAGTACTTC.

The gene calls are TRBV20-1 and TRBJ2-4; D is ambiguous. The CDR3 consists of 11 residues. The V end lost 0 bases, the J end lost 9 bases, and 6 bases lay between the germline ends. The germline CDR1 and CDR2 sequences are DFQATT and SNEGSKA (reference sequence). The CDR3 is CSARDLGIQYF. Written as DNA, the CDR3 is TGCAGTGCTAGAGATCTAGGCATTCAGTACTTC.

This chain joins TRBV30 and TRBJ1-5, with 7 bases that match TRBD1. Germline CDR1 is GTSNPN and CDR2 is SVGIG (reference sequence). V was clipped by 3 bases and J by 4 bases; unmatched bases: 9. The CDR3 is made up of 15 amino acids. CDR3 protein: CAWRPSGTVNQPQHF. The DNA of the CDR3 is TGTGCCTGGAGGCCTTCCGGGACAGTAAATCAGCCCCAGCATTTT.

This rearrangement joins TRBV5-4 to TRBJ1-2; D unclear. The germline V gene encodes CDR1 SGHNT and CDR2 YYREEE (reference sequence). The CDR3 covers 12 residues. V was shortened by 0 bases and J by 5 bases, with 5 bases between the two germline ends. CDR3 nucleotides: TGTGCCAGCAGCTTGGCCGGGTATGGCTACACCTTC. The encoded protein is CASSLAGYGYTF.

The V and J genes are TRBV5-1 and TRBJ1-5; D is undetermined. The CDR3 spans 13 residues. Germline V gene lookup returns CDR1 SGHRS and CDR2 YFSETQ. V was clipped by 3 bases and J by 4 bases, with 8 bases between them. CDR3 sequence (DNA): TGCGCCAGCAGCTCTGACGGGAATCAGCCCCAGCATTTT. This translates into CASSSDGNQPQHF.

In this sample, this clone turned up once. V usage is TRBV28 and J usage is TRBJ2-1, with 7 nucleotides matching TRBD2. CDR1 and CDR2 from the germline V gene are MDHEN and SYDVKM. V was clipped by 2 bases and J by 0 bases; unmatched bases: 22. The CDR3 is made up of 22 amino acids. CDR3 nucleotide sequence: TGTGCCAGCAGTTTAGGGAGCGAGCGGGAAAGGTGGGAGGGCCACTCCTACAATGAGCAGTTCTTC. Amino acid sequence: CASSLGSERERWEGHSYNEQFF. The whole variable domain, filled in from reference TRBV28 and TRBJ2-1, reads DVKVTQSSRYLVKRTGEKVFLECVQDMDHENMFWYRQDPGLGLRLIYFSYDVKMKEKGDIPEGYSVSREKKERFSLILESASTNQTSMYLCASSLGSERERWEGHSYNEQFFGPGTRLTVL.

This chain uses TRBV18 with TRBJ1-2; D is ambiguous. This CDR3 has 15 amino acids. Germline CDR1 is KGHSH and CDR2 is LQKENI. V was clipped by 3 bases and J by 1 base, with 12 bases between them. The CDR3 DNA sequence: TGTGCCAGCTCACCGACCCCTGCAGTTAACTATGGCTACACCTTC. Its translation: CASSPTPAVNYGYTF.

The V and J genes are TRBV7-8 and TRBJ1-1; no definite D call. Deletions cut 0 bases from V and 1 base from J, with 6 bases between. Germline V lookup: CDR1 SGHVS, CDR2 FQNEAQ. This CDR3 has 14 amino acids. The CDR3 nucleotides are TGTGCCAGCAGCTTAGCGTACCAGAACACTGAAGCTTTCTTT. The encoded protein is CASSLAYQNTEAFF.